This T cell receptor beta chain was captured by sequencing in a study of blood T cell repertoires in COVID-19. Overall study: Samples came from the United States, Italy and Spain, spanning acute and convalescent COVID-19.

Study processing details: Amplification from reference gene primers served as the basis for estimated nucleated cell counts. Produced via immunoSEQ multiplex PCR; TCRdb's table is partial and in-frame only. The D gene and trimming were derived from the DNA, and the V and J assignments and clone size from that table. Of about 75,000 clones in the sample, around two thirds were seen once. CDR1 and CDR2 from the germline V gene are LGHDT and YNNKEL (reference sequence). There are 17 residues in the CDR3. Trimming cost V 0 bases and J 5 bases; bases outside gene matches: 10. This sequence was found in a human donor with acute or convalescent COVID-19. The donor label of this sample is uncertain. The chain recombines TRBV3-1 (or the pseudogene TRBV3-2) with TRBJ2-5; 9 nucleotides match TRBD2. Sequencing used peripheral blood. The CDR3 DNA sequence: TGTGCCAGCAGCCAAGATCATGGCGGGGGGGCCTTTGAGACCCAGTACTTC. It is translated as CASSQDHGGGAFETQYF.